The rows below give T cell receptor beta chains drawn from one sample of a study of cytomegalovirus exposure and HLA in healthy donors. The data were produced by immunoSEQ multiplex PCR, yet TCRdb's version contains in-frame clones alone and is incomplete. The sample yields about 98,000 clones, roughly 70% seen once. Sequenced sample: PBMCs. The receptors were gathered from a man aged 50-59 years in good health and CMV-seronegative. The CDR3 runs from the conserved cysteine through the conserved F or W. Each record gives: D gene, clone size, V gene, J gene, CDR3 DNA, CDR3 protein. A D gene is named only where the DNA matches it firmly. Size is omitted from some rows. Given values are once, few, many or a class for expanded clones.

D gene: TRBD2; clone size: .; V gene: TRBV27; J gene: TRBJ2-7; CDR3 DNA: TGTGCCAGCAGTTTCCTAGCGGACCTATACGAGCAGTACTTC; CDR3 protein: CASSFLADLYEQYF
D gene: .; clone size: .; V gene: TRBV7-9; J gene: TRBJ1-2; CDR3 DNA: TGTGCCAGCAGCTTAGTTGGAGATGGCTACACCTTC; CDR3 protein: CASSLVGDGYTF
D gene: .; clone size: .; V gene: TRBV9; J gene: TRBJ2-7; CDR3 DNA: TGTGCCAGCAGCGTACCTCCTTCCTACGAGCAGTACTTC; CDR3 protein: CASSVPPSYEQYF
D gene: TRBD1; clone size: few; V gene: TRBV19; J gene: TRBJ2-7; CDR3 DNA: TGTGCCAGTAACAACGTGGGACAGGCCAACGAGCAGTACTTC; CDR3 protein: CASNNVGQANEQYF
D gene: .; clone size: .; V gene: TRBV2; J gene: TRBJ2-3; CDR3 DNA: TGTGCCAGCAGTGTTCTAGATACGCAGTATTTT; CDR3 protein: CASSVLDTQYF
D gene: TRBD1; clone size: .; V gene: TRBV6-5; J gene: TRBJ2-1; CDR3 DNA: TGTGCCAGCAGTAGGGGTACAGGGGGCAATGAGCAGTTCTTC; CDR3 protein: CASSRGTGGNEQFF
D gene: .; clone size: few; V gene: TRBV6-1; J gene: TRBJ2-7; CDR3 DNA: TGTGCCAGCAGGGCAGCGGAATCATCCTCCTACGAGCAGTACTTC; CDR3 protein: CASRAAESSSYEQYF
D gene: TRBD1; clone size: .; V gene: TRBV7-8; J gene: TRBJ1-5; CDR3 DNA: TGTGCCAGCAGCATAAGCAGGGGGTTCGTCAATCAGCCCCAGCATTTT; CDR3 protein: CASSISRGFVNQPQHF
D gene: TRBD2; clone size: once; V gene: TRBV9; J gene: TRBJ2-1; CDR3 DNA: TGTGCCAGCAGCGTAGGAATCAGAGCGGGAGGATGGTTCTTC; CDR3 protein: CASSVGIRAGGWFF
D gene: .; clone size: .; V gene: TRBV6-5; J gene: TRBJ1-3; CDR3 DNA: TGTGCCAGCAGTTACTCACTTTCCGGAAACACCATATATTTT; CDR3 protein: CASSYSLSGNTIYF
D gene: .; clone size: .; V gene: TRBV4-1; J gene: TRBJ1-4; CDR3 DNA: TGCGCCAGCAGCCGCGGGGAGGAATATGAAAAACTGTTTTTT; CDR3 protein: CASSRGEEYEKLFF
D gene: TRBD1; clone size: .; V gene: TRBV23-1; J gene: TRBJ1-1; CDR3 DNA: TGCGCCAGCAGTCAAGAAGGGACAGAGATTATGAACACTGAAGCTTTCTTT; CDR3 protein: CASSQEGTEIMNTEAFF
D gene: .; clone size: .; V gene: TRBV6-6; J gene: TRBJ2-1; CDR3 DNA: TGTGCCAGCACCCCCACTTTCGATGAGCAGTTCTTC; CDR3 protein: CASTPTFDEQFF
D gene: TRBD2; clone size: .; V gene: TRBV4-3; J gene: TRBJ2-2; CDR3 DNA: TGCGCCAGCAGCCAAGTCGGGGGGACCCTAGGGGAGCTGTTTTTT; CDR3 protein: CASSQVGGTLGELFF
D gene: .; clone size: few; V gene: TRBV6-6; J gene: TRBJ1-1; CDR3 DNA: TGTGCCAGCAGACCACGAGTGGAGAGTACTGAAGCTTTCTTT; CDR3 protein: CASRPRVESTEAFF
D gene: TRBD2; clone size: .; V gene: TRBV11-2; J gene: TRBJ2-2; CDR3 DNA: TGTGCCAGCAGCTCATTAGCGGGGATTAACACCGGGGAGCTGTTTTTT; CDR3 protein: CASSSLAGINTGELFF
D gene: .; clone size: .; V gene: TRBV19; J gene: TRBJ2-7; CDR3 DNA: TGTGCCAGTGTCGGAGGTTCCTACGAGCAGTACTTC; CDR3 protein: CASVGGSYEQYF
D gene: .; clone size: .; V gene: TRBV15; J gene: TRBJ1-1; CDR3 DNA: TGTGCCACCAGCAGACCCCGTTGGGGGGAACCTTTGGCTGAAGCTTTCTTT; CDR3 protein: CATSRPRWGEPLAEAFF
D gene: .; clone size: few; V gene: TRBV27; J gene: TRBJ1-5; CDR3 DNA: TGTGCCAGCAGTCCGCTCGAGGGCAGGAGCAATCAGCCCCAGCATTTT; CDR3 protein: CASSPLEGRSNQPQHF
D gene: .; clone size: .; V gene: TRBV5-6; J gene: TRBJ2-5; CDR3 DNA: TGTGCCAGCAGCCTACCTCTCGGAACAGGGAGACAAGAGACCCAGTACTTC; CDR3 protein: CASSLPLGTGRQETQYF
D gene: .; clone size: .; V gene: TRBV7-8; J gene: TRBJ1-2; CDR3 DNA: TGTGCCAGCAGCTTAGAAACCGGGGATGGCTACACCTTC; CDR3 protein: CASSLETGDGYTF
D gene: .; clone size: .; V gene: TRBV28; J gene: TRBJ1-5; CDR3 DNA: TGTGCCAGCAACGGAGGGGCAGGGATTAATCAGCCCCAGCATTTT; CDR3 protein: CASNGGAGINQPQHF
D gene: TRBD1; clone size: .; V gene: TRBV7-6; J gene: TRBJ2-1; CDR3 DNA: TGTGCCAGCAGCTTGGACAGGCGATACAATGAGCAGTTCTTC; CDR3 protein: CASSLDRRYNEQFF
D gene: TRBD1; clone size: .; V gene: TRBV28; J gene: TRBJ1-6; CDR3 DNA: TGTGCCAGCAGTCCCCGGGACAGATGGGTTTCACCCCTCCACTTT; CDR3 protein: CASSPRDRWVSPLHF
D gene: TRBD2; clone size: few; V gene: TRBV19; J gene: TRBJ2-1; CDR3 DNA: TGTGCCAGTAGCGGGACTAGCGGGAGTTTACGGCAGTTCTTC; CDR3 protein: CASSGTSGSLRQFF
D gene: TRBD1; clone size: .; V gene: TRBV6-6; J gene: TRBJ2-7; CDR3 DNA: TGTGCCAGCACTCTGAAGGGGGCCGCCCTCTACGAGCAGTACTTC; CDR3 protein: CASTLKGAALYEQYF
D gene: .; clone size: .; V gene: TRBV4-2; J gene: TRBJ1-2; CDR3 DNA: TGTGCCAGCAGCGAGGCCGGGGGGGTGAAGGATGGCTACACCTTC; CDR3 protein: CASSEAGGVKDGYTF
D gene: .; clone size: few; V gene: TRBV7-6; J gene: TRBJ1-5; CDR3 DNA: TGTGCCAGCAGCTTAGCGCAAGGGGGAAATCAGCCCCAGCATTTT; CDR3 protein: CASSLAQGGNQPQHF
D gene: .; clone size: .; V gene: TRBV2; J gene: TRBJ1-2; CDR3 DNA: TGTGCCAGCAGCCGGGATAACTATGGCTACACCTTC; CDR3 protein: CASSRDNYGYTF
D gene: TRBD1; clone size: .; V gene: TRBV5-8; J gene: TRBJ1-2; CDR3 DNA: TGTGCCAGCAGCCCCGACAGGGGGCTTCGGGGCTACACCTTC; CDR3 protein: CASSPDRGLRGYTF
D gene: .; clone size: few; V gene: TRBV5-6; J gene: TRBJ2-1; CDR3 DNA: TGTGCCAGCAGCTTGGGACAGGAGAACAATGAGCAGTTCTTC; CDR3 protein: CASSLGQENNEQFF
D gene: .; clone size: few; V gene: TRBV6-6; J gene: TRBJ1-5; CDR3 DNA: TGTGCCAGCAGCCAGGACAGCCAGCCCCAGCATTTT; CDR3 protein: CASSQDSQPQHF
D gene: TRBD2; clone size: once; V gene: TRBV5-1; J gene: TRBJ2-5; CDR3 DNA: TGCGCCAGCAGCCTTCGGACTAGCGGACCGGGGGCCCAGTACTTC; CDR3 protein: CASSLRTSGPGAQYF
D gene: .; clone size: .; V gene: TRBV28; J gene: TRBJ2-5; CDR3 DNA: TGTGCCAGCAGTAAAAGACAGCTTTTGGGGTCGGCCCAGTACTTC; CDR3 protein: CASSKRQLLGSAQYF
D gene: .; clone size: few; V gene: TRBV27; J gene: TRBJ2-4; CDR3 DNA: TGTGCCAGCAGTTCATTCGGAGGGGTGGGGATTCAGTACTTC; CDR3 protein: CASSSFGGVGIQYF
D gene: .; clone size: .; V gene: TRBV21-1; J gene: TRBJ1-4; CDR3 DNA: TGTGCCAGCAGCAACCCGATCAGGAGCAGGGTTGTTTGCGGTGAAAAACTGTTTTTT; CDR3 protein: CASSNPIRSRVVCGEKLFF